Listed here is a single T cell receptor beta chain. Its matching antigen is unknown. About 9.8 x 10^4 TCR templates per sample were sequenced. Libraries were prepared by immunoSEQ multiplex PCR; TCRdb keeps only in-frame clonotypes and omits some of them. The sample has around 87,000 clones, over 80% seen once. The data were obtained in a study of siplizumab effects on memory and regulatory T cells. From germline, CDR1 is LNHDA and CDR2 SQIVND (reference sequence). J was trimmed by 7 bases and V by 6 bases; bases with no gene match: 8. The length of the CDR3 is 13 residues. The study, taken as a whole, reports: Unstimulated naive T cells seemed to show more diversity than memory cells did, and they also seemed to be among the major contributors to the alloresponse.

The clonotype comes from a human donor in good health. The material sequenced was CD4+ T cells sorted from blood. The rearrangement joins TRBV19 to TRBJ2-7, with 8 bases that match TRBD2. CDR3 protein: CASRPGGVLEQYF. CDR3 bases: TGTGCCAGTAGGCCGGGGGGGGTTCTAGAGCAGTACTTC.